This T cell receptor beta chain was observed in a study of blood T cell repertoires in COVID-19. The CDR3 contains 21 residues. J was trimmed by 3 bases and V by 5 bases; bases with no gene match: 28. Germline V gene sequence: CDR1 SGHRS, CDR2 YFSETQ. The authors' processing: Nucleated cell number was recorded as an estimate derived from reference gene primer amplification. Using immunoSEQ multiplex PCR, the repertoire was profiled, and TCRdb retains in-frame clones only, with some absent. Clonal size and the V and J genes are those of that table, whereas D and trimming came from the DNA. The data show 20,000 to 25,000 clones, about 73% seen once.

Sequenced material: peripheral blood. This clonotype was obtained from a human donor in a cohort sampled during active or convalescent COVID-19. V is TRBV5-1 and J is TRBJ2-5, with TRBD2 matching 7 bases. The CDR3 spells CASRQPTRRGKRLADEETQYF. CDR3 sequence (DNA): TGCGCCAGCAGGCAACCTACGCGAAGGGGTAAGCGGCTAGCGGACGAAGAGACCCAGTACTTC. Combining the CDR3 with reference TRBV5-1 and TRBJ2-5 gives the whole variable domain KAGVTQTPRYLIKTRGQQVTLSCSPISGHRSVSWYQQTPGQGLQFLFEYFSETQRNKGNFPGRFSGRQFSNSRSEMNVSTLELGDSALYLCASRQPTRRGKRLADEETQYFGPGTRLLVL.